This T cell receptor beta chain stems from a study of blood T cell repertoires in COVID-19. Background on the study: Sites in the United States, Italy and Spain provided acute and convalescent COVID-19 samples. PBMCs, B-cell-depleted T cells, or T cells were the source of the cDNA or gDNA that made up the material.

This clone was counted only a few times. Per the original methods: Amplification of reference gene primers was used by the study to estimate nucleated cell counts. Data came from immunoSEQ multiplex PCR; TCRdb stores just in-frame clones and leaves some out. V and J calls and clone size are given by that table; D and trimming were obtained from the DNA. The data show about 50,000 clones, with 85% seen just once and under 6.5% held by the top ten. CDR1 and CDR2 from the germline V gene are MDHEN and SYDVKM. This CDR3 comprises 14 residues. V was pared by 5 bases and J by 6 bases, with 14 bases between.

Sequencing was done on a sample of peripheral blood. This sequence originates from a man aged 55 to 70 with acute or convalescent COVID-19. This chain links TRBV28 with TRBJ1-5; TRBD1 is a possible D gene (5 bases). The chain's CDR3 is CASSAAGERQPQHF. In DNA, the CDR3 is TGTGCCAGCAGTGCGGCGGGGGAACGTCAGCCCCAGCATTTT. Filled out from reference TRBV28 and TRBJ1-5, the complete variable domain reads DVKVTQSSRYLVKRTGEKVFLECVQDMDHENMFWYRQDPGLGLRLIYFSYDVKMKEKGDIPEGYSVSREKKERFSLILESASTNQTSMYLCASSAAGERQPQHFGDGTRLSIL.